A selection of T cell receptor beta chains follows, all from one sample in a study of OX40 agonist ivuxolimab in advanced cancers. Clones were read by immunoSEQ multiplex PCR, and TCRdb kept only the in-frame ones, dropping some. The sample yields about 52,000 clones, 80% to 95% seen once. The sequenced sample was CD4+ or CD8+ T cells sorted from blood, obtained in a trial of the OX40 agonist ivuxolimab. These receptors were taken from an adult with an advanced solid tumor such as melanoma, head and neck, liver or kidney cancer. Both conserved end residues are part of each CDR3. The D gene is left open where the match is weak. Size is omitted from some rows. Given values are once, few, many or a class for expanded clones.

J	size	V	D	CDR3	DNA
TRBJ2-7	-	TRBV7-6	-	CASSLGAGLSEQYF	TGTGCCAGCAGCTTAGGGGCCGGATTGAGCGAGCAGTACTTC
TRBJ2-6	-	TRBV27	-	CASSAGISGANVLTF	TGTGCCAGCTCCGCTGGAATCTCTGGGGCCAACGTCCTGACTTTC
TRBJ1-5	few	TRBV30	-	CAWSTRENQPQHF	TGTGCCTGGAGCACACGGGAAAATCAGCCCCAGCATTTT
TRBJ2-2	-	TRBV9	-	CASSVAGSGTGELFF	TGTGCCAGCAGCGTAGCAGGGAGTGGGACCGGGGAGCTGTTTTTT
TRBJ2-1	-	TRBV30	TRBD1	CACRDRAYNEQFF	TGTGCCTGTCGGGACAGGGCCTACAATGAGCAGTTCTTC
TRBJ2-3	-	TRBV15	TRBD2	CATSIPGLAGVGDTQYF	TGTGCCACCAGCATACCGGGACTAGCGGGAGTAGGAGATACGCAGTATTTT
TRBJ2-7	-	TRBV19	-	CASSIAGSAGSEQYF	TGTGCCAGTAGTATAGCGGGCAGCGCGGGTTCCGAGCAGTACTTC
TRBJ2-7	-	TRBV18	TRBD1	CASSPPRDRTDEQYF	TGTGCCAGCTCACCACCTCGGGACAGGACAGACGAGCAGTACTTC
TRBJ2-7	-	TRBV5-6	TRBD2	CASSSSGRPTYEQYF	TGTGCCAGCAGCTCGAGCGGGAGGCCCACCTACGAGCAGTACTTC
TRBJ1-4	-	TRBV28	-	CASSLWLERLFF	TGTGCCAGCAGCCTGTGGCTTGAACGTCTGTTTTTT
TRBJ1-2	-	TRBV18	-	CASSPPYHRDGYTF	TGTGCCAGCTCACCACCGTACCACAGGGATGGCTACACCTTC
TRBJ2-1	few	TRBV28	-	CAGYNEQFF	TGTGCCGGATACAATGAGCAGTTCTTC
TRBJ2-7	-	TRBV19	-	CASSPKPGPMDEQYF	TGTGCCAGTAGCCCAAAACCGGGCCCCATGGACGAGCAGTACTTC
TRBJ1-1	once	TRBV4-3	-	CASSQDSFRSEAFF	TGCGCCAGCAGCCAAGATTCTTTCAGGTCTGAAGCTTTCTTT
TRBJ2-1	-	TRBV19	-	CASSISRANEQFF	TGTGCCAGTAGTATATCCAGGGCCAATGAGCAGTTCTTC
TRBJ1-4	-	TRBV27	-	CASSLFPGLGEKLFF	TGTGCCAGCAGTTTATTTCCAGGGTTGGGGGAAAAACTGTTTTTT
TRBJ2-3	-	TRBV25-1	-	CASSELEGSTDTQYF	TGTGCCAGCAGTGAATTGGAGGGGAGCACAGATACGCAGTATTTT
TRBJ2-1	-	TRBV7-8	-	CASSLAGGTVNEQFF	TGTGCCAGCAGCTTAGCGGGAGGCACTGTCAATGAGCAGTTCTTC
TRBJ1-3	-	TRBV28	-	CASSSPLVISGNTIYF	TGTGCCAGCAGTTCCCCCCTGGTAATCTCTGGAAACACCATATATTTT
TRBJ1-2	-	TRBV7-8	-	CASSLDQGPSYGYTF	TGTGCCAGCAGCTTAGATCAGGGTCCAAGCTATGGCTACACCTTC
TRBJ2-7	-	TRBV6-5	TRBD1	CASSYIPGQRDEQYF	TGTGCCAGCAGTTATATTCCGGGACAGAGGGACGAGCAGTACTTC
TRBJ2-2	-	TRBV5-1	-	CASSLVTQSGELFF	TGCGCCAGCAGCTTGGTGACTCAGTCCGGGGAGCTGTTTTTT
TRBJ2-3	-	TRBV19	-	CASSTELAKVPDTQYF	TGTGCCAGTAGCACCGAATTGGCCAAAGTTCCAGATACGCAGTATTTT
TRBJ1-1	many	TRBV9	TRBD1	CASSVLGTGGWTEAFF	TGTGCCAGCAGCGTACTTGGGACAGGGGGCTGGACTGAAGCTTTCTTT
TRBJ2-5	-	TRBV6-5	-	CASSSPAEETQYF	TGTGCCAGCAGCTCTCCTGCTGAAGAGACCCAGTACTTC
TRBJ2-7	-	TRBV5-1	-	CASSLGRGRQYF	TGCGCCAGCAGCTTGGGGAGGGGCAGGCAGTACTTC
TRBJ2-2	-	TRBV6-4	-	CASSQGSNTGELFF	TGTGCCAGCAGCCAGGGCTCGAACACCGGGGAGCTGTTTTTT
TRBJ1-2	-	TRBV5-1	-	CASSSSGLLGLNYGYTF	TGCGCCAGCAGCTCATCCGGGTTATTGGGCCTTAACTATGGCTACACCTTC
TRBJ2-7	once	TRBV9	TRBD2	CASSESGGLADHEQYF	TGTGCCAGCAGCGAATCCGGGGGACTAGCGGATCACGAGCAGTACTTC
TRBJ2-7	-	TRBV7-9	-	CASRSGHGYEQYF	TGTGCCAGCAGAAGCGGACACGGCTACGAGCAGTACTTC
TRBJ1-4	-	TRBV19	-	CASSPSTGLNEKLFF	TGTGCCAGTAGCCCTTCGACAGGATTAAATGAAAAACTGTTTTTT
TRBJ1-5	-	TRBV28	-	CASTRPFSNQPQHF	TGTGCCAGCACCCGGCCTTTTAGCAATCAGCCCCAGCATTTT
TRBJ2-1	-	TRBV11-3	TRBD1	CASSRRAGGTGFGEQFF	TGTGCCAGCAGCCGACGGGCCGGTGGGACAGGGTTCGGTGAGCAGTTCTTC
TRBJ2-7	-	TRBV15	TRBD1	CATRVPGQGTYF	TGTGCCACCAGGGTCCCGGGACAGGGGACATACTTC
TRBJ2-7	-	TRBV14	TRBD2	CASSPIRTGSSGGYEQYF	TGTGCCAGCAGCCCGATAAGGACGGGTTCTAGCGGGGGCTACGAGCAGTACTTC
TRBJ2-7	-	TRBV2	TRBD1	CASVGTGSSYEQYF	TGTGCCAGCGTGGGGACAGGGAGTTCCTACGAGCAGTACTTC
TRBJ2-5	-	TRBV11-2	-	CASSYPGHGIETQYF	TGTGCCAGCAGCTACCCGGGACACGGGATAGAGACCCAGTACTTC
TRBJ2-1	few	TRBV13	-	CASSLVGVGSYNEQFF	TGTGCCAGCAGCTTGGTGGGTGTGGGGTCTTACAATGAGCAGTTCTTC
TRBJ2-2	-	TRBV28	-	CASRAITGELFF	TGTGCCAGCAGGGCAATTACCGGGGAGCTGTTTTTT
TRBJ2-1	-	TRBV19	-	CASSAGPPGNEQFF	TGTGCCAGTAGTGCGGGACCCCCGGGCAATGAGCAGTTCTTC
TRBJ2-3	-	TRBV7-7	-	CASSSRGTDTQYF	TGTGCCAGCAGCTCCCGGGGCACAGATACGCAGTATTTT
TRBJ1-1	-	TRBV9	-	CASSSTYTEAFF	TGTGCCAGCAGCTCGACCTACACTGAAGCTTTCTTT
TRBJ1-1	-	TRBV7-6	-	CASSPGWAGQNTEAFF	TGTGCCAGCAGCCCAGGGTGGGCAGGTCAGAACACTGAAGCTTTCTTT
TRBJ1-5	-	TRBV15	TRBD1	CATGTGNQPQHF	TGTGCCACCGGGACAGGGAATCAGCCCCAGCATTTT
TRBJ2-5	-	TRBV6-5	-	CASSLGLFQETQYF	TGTGCCAGCAGTCTCGGACTGTTCCAGGAGACCCAGTACTTC
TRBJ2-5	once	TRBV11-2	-	CASSSEALIEETQYF	TGTGCCAGCAGCTCGGAGGCCCTTATCGAAGAGACCCAGTACTTC
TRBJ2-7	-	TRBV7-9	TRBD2	CASSDSGSLIEQYF	TGTGCCAGCAGCGATAGCGGGAGTTTGATCGAGCAGTACTTC
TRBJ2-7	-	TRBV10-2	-	CASSEGDEQYF	TGCGCCAGCAGTGAGGGGGACGAGCAGTACTTC
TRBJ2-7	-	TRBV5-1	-	CASSLVPGPTYEQYF	TGCGCCAGCAGCTTGGTTCCGGGTCCAACCTACGAGCAGTACTTC
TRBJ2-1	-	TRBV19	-	CASSIDFGSWSIDNEQFF	TGTGCCAGTAGTATAGACTTCGGGAGTTGGTCAATTGATAATGAGCAGTTCTTC
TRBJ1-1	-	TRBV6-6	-	CASSYGDWDTEAFF	TGTGCCAGCAGTTACGGGGATTGGGACACTGAAGCTTTCTTT
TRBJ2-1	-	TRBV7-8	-	CASSLAPDGGTSSYNEQFF	TGTGCCAGCAGCTTAGCGCCCGATGGGGGGACCAGCTCCTACAATGAGCAGTTCTTC
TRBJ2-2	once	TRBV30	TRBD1	CAWEGIGQGADWTGELFF	TGTGCCTGGGAAGGGATTGGACAGGGGGCGGATTGGACCGGGGAGCTGTTTTTT
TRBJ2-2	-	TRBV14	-	CASSPRGGNTGELFF	TGTGCCAGCAGCCCCCGAGGCGGGAACACCGGGGAGCTGTTTTTT
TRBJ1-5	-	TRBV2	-	CASTKGDGERAQHF	TGTGCCAGCACCAAGGGGGACGGGGAACGGGCCCAGCATTTT
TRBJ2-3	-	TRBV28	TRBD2	CASNWREADTQYF	TGTGCCAGCAATTGGCGGGAGGCCGATACGCAGTATTTT
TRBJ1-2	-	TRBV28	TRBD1	CASSDTGDREVDGYTF	TGTGCCAGCAGTGACACCGGGGACAGGGAAGTAGATGGCTACACCTTC
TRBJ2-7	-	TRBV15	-	CATSAGYYEQYF	TGTGCCACCAGTGCAGGGTACTACGAGCAGTACTTC